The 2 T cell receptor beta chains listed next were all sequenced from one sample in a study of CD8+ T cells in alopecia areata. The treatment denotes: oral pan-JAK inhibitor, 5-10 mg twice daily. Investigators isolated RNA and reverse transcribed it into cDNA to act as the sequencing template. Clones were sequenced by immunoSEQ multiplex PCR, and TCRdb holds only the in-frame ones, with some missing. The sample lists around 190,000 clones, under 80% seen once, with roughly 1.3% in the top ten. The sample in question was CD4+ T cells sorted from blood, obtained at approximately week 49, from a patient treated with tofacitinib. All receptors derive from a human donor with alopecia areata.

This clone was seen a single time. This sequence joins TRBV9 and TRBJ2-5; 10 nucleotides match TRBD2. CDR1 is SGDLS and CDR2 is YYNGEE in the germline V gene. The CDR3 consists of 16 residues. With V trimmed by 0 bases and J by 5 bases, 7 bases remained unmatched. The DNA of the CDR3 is TGTGCCAGCAGCGTAGAGAGCGGGGGGGCGCGGGAGACCCAGTACTTC. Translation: CASSVESGGARETQYF.

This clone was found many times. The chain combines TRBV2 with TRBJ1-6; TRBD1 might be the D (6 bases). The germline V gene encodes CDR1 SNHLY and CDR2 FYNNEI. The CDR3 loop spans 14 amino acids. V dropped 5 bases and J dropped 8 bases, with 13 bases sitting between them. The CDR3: CASSKKDSHSPLHF. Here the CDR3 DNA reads TGTGCCAGCAGTAAAAAGGACAGTCATTCACCCCTCCACTTT.